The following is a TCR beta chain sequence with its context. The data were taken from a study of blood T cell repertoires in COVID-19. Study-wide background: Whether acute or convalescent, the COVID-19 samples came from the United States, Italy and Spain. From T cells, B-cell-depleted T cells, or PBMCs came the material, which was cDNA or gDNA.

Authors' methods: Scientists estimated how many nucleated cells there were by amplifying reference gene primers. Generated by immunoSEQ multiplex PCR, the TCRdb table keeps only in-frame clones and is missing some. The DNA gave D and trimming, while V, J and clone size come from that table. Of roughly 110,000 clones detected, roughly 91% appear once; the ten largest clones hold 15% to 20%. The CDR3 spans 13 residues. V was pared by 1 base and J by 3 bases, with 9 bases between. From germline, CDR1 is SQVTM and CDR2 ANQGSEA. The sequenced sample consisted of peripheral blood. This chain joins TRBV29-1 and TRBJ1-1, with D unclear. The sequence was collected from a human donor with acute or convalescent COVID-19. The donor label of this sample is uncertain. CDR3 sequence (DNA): TGCAGCGTTGAAGTCGATACGGACACTGAAGCTTTCTTT. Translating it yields CSVEVDTDTEAFF.